This TCR beta chain was retrieved from a study of follicular helper T cells after annual influenza vaccination. About the study: For some subjects, blood spans the 2013-2014, 2014-2015 and 2015-2016 annual vaccinations.

As to time point: 2013-2014 season, 7 days after vaccination. CDR1 is SGHTA, CDR2 FQGNSA, per germline. V gave up 0 bases and J gave up 2 bases, with 5 bases separating them. The CDR3 sequence is 13 residues long. TCRdb's table, derived via immunoSEQ multiplex PCR, lists solely in-frame clones and lacks some. Altogether just over 8,500 clones are present, approximately 83% being singletons, with the ten largest covering around 3.1%. The TCR originated in an adult who received the influenza vaccine. This material consisted of CXCR5+ CD38- circulating T follicular helper cells from blood, taken 7 days after influenza vaccination. As for subset: circulating Tfh, non-naive CD4+CXCR5+PD-1+ (ICOS+CD38+ or ICOS-CD38-). The J gene is TRBJ2-7, the V gene TRBV7-2; no firm D call. As DNA, the CDR3 is TGTGCCAGCAGCTTAGCGCAGACCTACGAGCAGTACTTC. Encoded protein: CASSLAQTYEQYF.